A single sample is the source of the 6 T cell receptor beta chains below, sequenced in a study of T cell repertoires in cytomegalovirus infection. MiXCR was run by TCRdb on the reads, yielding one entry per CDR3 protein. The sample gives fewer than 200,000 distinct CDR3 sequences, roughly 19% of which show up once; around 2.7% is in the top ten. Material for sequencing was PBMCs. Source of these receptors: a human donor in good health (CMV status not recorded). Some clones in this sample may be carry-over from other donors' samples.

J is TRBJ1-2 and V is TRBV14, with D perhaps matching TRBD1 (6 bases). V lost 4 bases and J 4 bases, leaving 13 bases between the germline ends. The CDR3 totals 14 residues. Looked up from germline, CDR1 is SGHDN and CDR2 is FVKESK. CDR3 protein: CASSPTQTGYGYTF. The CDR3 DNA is TGTGCCAGCAGCCCCACACAGACAGGCTATGGCTACACCTTC. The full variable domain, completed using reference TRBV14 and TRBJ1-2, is EAGVTQFPSHSVIEKGQTVTLRCDPISGHDNLYWYRRVMGKEIKFLLHFVKESKQDESGMPNNRFLAERTGGTYSTLKVQPAELEDSGVYFCASSPTQTGYGYTFGSGTRLTVV.

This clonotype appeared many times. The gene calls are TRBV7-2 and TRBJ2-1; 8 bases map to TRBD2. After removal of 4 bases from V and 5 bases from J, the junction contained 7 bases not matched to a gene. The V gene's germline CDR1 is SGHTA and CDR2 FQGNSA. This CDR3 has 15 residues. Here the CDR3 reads CASSSTGGPHNEQFF. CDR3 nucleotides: TGTGCCAGCAGCTCCACGGGGGGGCCCCACAATGAGCAGTTCTTC.

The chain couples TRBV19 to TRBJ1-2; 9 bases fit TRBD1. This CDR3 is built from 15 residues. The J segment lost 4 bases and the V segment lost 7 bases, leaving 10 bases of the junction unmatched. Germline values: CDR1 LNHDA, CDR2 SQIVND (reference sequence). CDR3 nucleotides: TGTGCCAGTAATTCAAAGGACAGGGGACCCTATGGCTACACCTTC. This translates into CASNSKDRGPYGYTF.

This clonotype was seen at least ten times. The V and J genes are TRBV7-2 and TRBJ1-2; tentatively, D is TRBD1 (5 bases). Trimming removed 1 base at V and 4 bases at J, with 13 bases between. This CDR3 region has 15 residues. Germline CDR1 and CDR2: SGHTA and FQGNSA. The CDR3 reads CASSLVVGGGYGYTF. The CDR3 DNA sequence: TGTGCCAGCAGCTTAGTGGTGGGGGGGGGCTATGGCTACACCTTC.

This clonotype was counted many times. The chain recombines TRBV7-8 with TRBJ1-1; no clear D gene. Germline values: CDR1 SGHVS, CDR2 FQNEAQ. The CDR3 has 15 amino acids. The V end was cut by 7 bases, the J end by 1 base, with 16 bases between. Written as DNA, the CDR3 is TGTGCCAGCAACAATTGGGGTCTAAGGAACACTGAAGCTTTCTTT. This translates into CASNNWGLRNTEAFF.

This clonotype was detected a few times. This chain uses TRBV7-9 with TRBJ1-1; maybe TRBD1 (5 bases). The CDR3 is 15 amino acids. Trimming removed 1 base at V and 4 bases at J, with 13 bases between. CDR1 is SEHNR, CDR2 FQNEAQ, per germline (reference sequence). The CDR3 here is CASSLDGVGATEAFF. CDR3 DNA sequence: TGTGCCAGCAGCTTAGATGGGGTTGGGGCCACTGAAGCTTTCTTT. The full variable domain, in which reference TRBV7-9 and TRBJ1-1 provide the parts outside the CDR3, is DTGVSQNPRHKITKRGQNVTFRCDPISEHNRLYWYRQTLGQGPEFLTYFQNEAQLEKSRLLSDRFSAERPKGSFSTLEIQRTEQGDSAMYLCASSLDGVGATEAFFGQGTRLTVV.